The entry that follows covers one TCR beta chain sequence. Its antigen is still unknown. The sample belongs to a study of cytomegalovirus exposure and HLA in healthy donors. Looking at the study overall: T cells numbering about 200 million yielded 117 million unique TCR beta sequences in an earlier analysis.

It was with 60 Vbeta and 13 Jbeta primers that the PCR ran. The assay was immunoSEQ multiplex PCR, and TCRdb's table has in-frame clones only and misses some. Of about 180,000 clones in the sample, 70% to 80% were seen once. The CDR3 sequence is 16 residues long. CDR1 is MGHDK and CDR2 is SYGVNS in the germline V gene. The V gene end was trimmed by 3 bases and the J gene end by 7 bases; junction bases not matched to a gene: 14. Study-wide points: Diagnosis of cytomegalovirus status made by the classifier reportedly showed high specificity and sensitivity.

The V and J genes are TRBV25-1 and TRBJ1-2; TRBD1 matches 7 bases. The receptor was derived from a woman aged 60-70 years in good health and CMV-seropositive. The specimen sequenced was PBMCs. The CDR3 DNA is TGTGCCAGCAGTGAGGAGGGGGCCGAGGTGTTAGCTGGCTACACCTTC. Residues: CASSEEGAEVLAGYTF.